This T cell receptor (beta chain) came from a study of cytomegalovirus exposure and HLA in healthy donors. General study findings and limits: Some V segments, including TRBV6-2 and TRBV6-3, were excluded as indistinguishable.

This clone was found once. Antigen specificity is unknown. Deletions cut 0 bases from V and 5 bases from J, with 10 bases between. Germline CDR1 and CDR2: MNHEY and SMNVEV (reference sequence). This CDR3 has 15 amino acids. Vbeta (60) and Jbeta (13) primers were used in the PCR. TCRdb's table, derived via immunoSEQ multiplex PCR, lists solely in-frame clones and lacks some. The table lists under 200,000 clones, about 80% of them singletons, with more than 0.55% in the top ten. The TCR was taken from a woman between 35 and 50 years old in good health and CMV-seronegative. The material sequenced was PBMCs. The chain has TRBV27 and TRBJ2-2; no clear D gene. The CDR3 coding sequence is TGTGCCAGCAGTTTATCGTCACAGATAACCGGGGAGCTGTTTTTT. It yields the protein CASSLSSQITGELFF.